Listed below are T cell receptor beta chains from one sample, sequenced in a study of technical replicates of blood from a handful of donors. Produced via immunoSEQ multiplex PCR; TCRdb's table is partial and in-frame only. This table holds about 61,000 clones, around 97% found once. The material sequenced was T cells isolated from PBMCs. All receptors come from a human donor in good health. Each CDR3 is given with its conserved first and last residue. The order of the fields is V gene, D gene, clone size, J gene, CDR3 DNA, CDR3 protein. D genes are given only for firm matches. Size is stated for part of the rows, as once, few or many counts, or as a class when the clone is expanded.

TRBV28	TRBD2	.	TRBJ2-2	TGTGCCAGCAAGAGGCGGGAGACAACCGGGGAGCTGTTTTTT	CASKRRETTGELFF
TRBV28	.	.	TRBJ2-1	TGTGCCAGCAGTCAATCAGGGGGGAGCTCCTACAATGAGCAGTTCTTC	CASSQSGGSSYNEQFF
TRBV30	TRBD2	.	TRBJ2-1	TGTGCATTAGACGCGATGGGGACTAGCGGGGGGCGGACGAGCTCCTACAATGAGCAGTTCTTC	CALDAMGTSGGRTSSYNEQFF
TRBV6-6	.	.	TRBJ2-5	TGTGCCAGCAGCCGGGACACCCAAGAGACCCAGTACTTC	CASSRDTQETQYF
TRBV6-6	.	.	TRBJ2-1	TGTGCCAGCAGCTGGACACTTAATGAGCAGTTCTTC	CASSWTLNEQFF
TRBV28	.	.	TRBJ1-3	TGTGCCAGCAGCAGGGACTCTGGGGCTGGAAACACCATATATTTT	CASSRDSGAGNTIYF
TRBV28	TRBD1	.	TRBJ2-5	TGTGCCAGCAGTTCCACCTACGGGGACAGGGGGCATGAGACCCAGTACTTC	CASSSTYGDRGHETQYF
TRBV4-1	.	.	TRBJ2-5	TGCGCCAGCAGCCAAAAAGGGGGTAAAGAGACCCAGTACTTC	CASSQKGGKETQYF
TRBV11-3	.	.	TRBJ2-3	TGTGCCAGCAGCTTAGGTGAACTACGCGCTAGCACAGATACGCAGTATTTT	CASSLGELRASTDTQYF
TRBV10-3	TRBD2	.	TRBJ2-5	TGTGCCAGCCGACTAGCGGGAGCGGAGACCCAGTACTTC	CASRLAGAETQYF
TRBV23-1	TRBD1	.	TRBJ2-7	TGCGCCAGCAAGTGTCCCGGGACAGGCCTATCCTACGAGCAGTACTTC	CASKCPGTGLSYEQYF
TRBV7-3	.	.	TRBJ1-2	TGTGCCAGCAGCCCGGGCCAGGGCTCTAACTATGGCTACACCTTC	CASSPGQGSNYGYTF
TRBV29-1	.	.	TRBJ1-4	TGCAGCGTTCGAAGCCAGGATGAAAAACTGTTTTTT	CSVRSQDEKLFF
TRBV28	TRBD1	.	TRBJ2-1	TGTGCCAGCAGTAGCCCCGGGACAGGGGGTGGGGATGAGCAGTTCTTC	CASSSPGTGGGDEQFF
TRBV28	TRBD1	.	TRBJ1-5	TGTGCCAGCAGTTTGGCGTTTGACAGGGGGCAGCCCCAGCATTTT	CASSLAFDRGQPQHF
TRBV6-5	TRBD2	.	TRBJ2-5	TGTGCCAGCAGTACCGGGACTAGCGTACAAGAGACCCAGTACTTC	CASSTGTSVQETQYF
TRBV5-1	.	.	TRBJ2-7	TGCGCCAGCAGCTTGGCTCTCAGCTACGAGCAGTACTTC	CASSLALSYEQYF
TRBV5-1	TRBD2	.	TRBJ2-3	TGCGCCAGCAGCTTGGAGCTAGCGGGACTCCGCACAGATACGCAGTATTTT	CASSLELAGLRTDTQYF
TRBV2	.	.	TRBJ1-5	TGTGCCAGCAGTGATACCCAGGGTCTCCCAAATCAGCCCCAGCATTTT	CASSDTQGLPNQPQHF
TRBV7-9	.	.	TRBJ2-7	TGTGCCAGCAGCTTAAGACTCTACGAGCAGTACTTC	CASSLRLYEQYF
TRBV5-1	.	.	TRBJ2-2	TGCGCCAGCAGCCTTCGCGGGCCGAACACCGGGGAGCTGTTTTTT	CASSLRGPNTGELFF
TRBV19	.	.	TRBJ1-1	TGTGCCAGTAGTATGGGAGTGCGGGGCCAGAACACTGAAGCTTTCTTT	CASSMGVRGQNTEAFF
TRBV19	.	.	TRBJ1-1	TGTGCCAGTAGTGTCGGACAGAGGACTGAAGCTTTCTTT	CASSVGQRTEAFF
TRBV19	.	.	TRBJ1-2	TGTGCCAGTAGCGAGAATCGGGTCCTCTATGGCTACACCTTC	CASSENRVLYGYTF
TRBV29-1	TRBD2	once	TRBJ2-1	TGCACCGTTTATGGCTTAGCGGGGGAAAATGAGCAGTTCTTC	CTVYGLAGENEQFF
TRBV6-4	.	.	TRBJ2-2	TGTGCCAGCAGTCCTAGCAGATACACCGGGGAGCTGTTTTTT	CASSPSRYTGELFF
TRBV2	TRBD1	few	TRBJ2-3	TGTGCCAGCGGACAGGGGGCAAGAGATACGCAGTATTTT	CASGQGARDTQYF
TRBV19	.	.	TRBJ2-7	TGTGCCAGTAGCCTTATGTTATCGTTTGGACGGGGCGAGCAGTACTTC	CASSLMLSFGRGEQYF
TRBV7-6	.	.	TRBJ2-5	TGTGCCAGCAGCACAAGGGGTTTTCAGACCCAGTACTTC	CASSTRGFQTQYF
TRBV6-5	.	once	TRBJ2-3	TGTGCCAGCAGTTCTACTCTCAGGAGCACAGATACGCAGTATTTT	CASSSTLRSTDTQYF
TRBV4-2	TRBD1	.	TRBJ2-3	TGTGCCAGCAGCCAAGAAGGAACCTGGACAGGGCGCACAGATACGCAGTATTTT	CASSQEGTWTGRTDTQYF
TRBV6-1	.	.	TRBJ1-2	TGTGCCAGCGGGGTCGGGAATGGCTACACCTTC	CASGVGNGYTF
TRBV6-6	.	.	TRBJ2-1	TGTGCCAGCAGTCGCCAGCGGACTCCGCTCTACAATGAGCAGTTCTTC	CASSRQRTPLYNEQFF
TRBV5-1	.	.	TRBJ2-2	TGCGCCAGCAGCTCCCCCGGGGGCACCGGGGAGCTGTTTTTT	CASSSPGGTGELFF
TRBV19	.	.	TRBJ1-4	TGTGCCAGTACCCTTAGCCAGGGTGCCTTAGGGGAAAAACTGTTTTTT	CASTLSQGALGEKLFF
TRBV11-2	TRBD2	.	TRBJ2-5	TGTGCCAGCAGCTTTCGAGCGGGAGGCAGGGAGACCCAGTACTTC	CASSFRAGGRETQYF
TRBV10-1	.	.	TRBJ2-1	TGCGCCAGCAGTGAGTCGAGAGGGGGGGCTAGTGAGCAGTTCTTC	CASSESRGGASEQFF
TRBV15	TRBD1	.	TRBJ1-4	TGTGCCACCAGCAGGGGTACAGGGGCCACGTGGGGAAAACTGTTTTTT	CATSRGTGATWGKLFF
TRBV19	TRBD2	once	TRBJ2-2	TGTGCCAGTAGTGAACTAGCGGGGGGGCGCACCGGGGAGCTGTTTTTT	CASSELAGGRTGELFF
TRBV10-3	.	.	TRBJ2-7	TGTGCCATCAGTGAGAACCCACAAATCGGAGAGGAGCAGTACTTC	CAISENPQIGEEQYF
TRBV19	.	.	TRBJ2-5	TGTGCCAGTAGTATAGAACCCGCCAGGGGGAGGGAGACCCAGTACTTC	CASSIEPARGRETQYF
TRBV7-9	TRBD2	.	TRBJ2-5	TGTGCCAGCAGCCCCGTGGGGGGAGGGGAGACCCAGTACTTC	CASSPVGGGETQYF
TRBV10-3	TRBD2	.	TRBJ2-5	TGTGCCATCAGACGCGACCAGAGCGGGATTATACGAGAGACCCAGTACTTC	CAIRRDQSGIIRETQYF
TRBV7-6	.	.	TRBJ2-2	TGTGCCAGCAGCTTAGCGACAGACACCGGGGAGCTGTTTTTT	CASSLATDTGELFF
TRBV25-1	.	.	TRBJ1-2	TGTGCCAGCAGTGTGGCAGGGGTTTGGTATGGCTACACCTTC	CASSVAGVWYGYTF
TRBV9	.	.	TRBJ2-2	TGTGCCAGCAGCGTATCCGGGGGTAGGACCGGGGAGCTGTTTTTT	CASSVSGGRTGELFF